This T cell receptor (beta chain) was profiled in a study of blood T cell repertoires in COVID-19. Looking at the study overall: Sites in the United States, Italy and Spain provided acute and convalescent COVID-19 samples. In each case, the material was cDNA or gDNA derived from T cells, B-cell-depleted T cells, or PBMCs.

The CDR3 length is 15 residues. Per germline, CDR1 KGHDR and CDR2 SFDVKD. Trimming removed 4 bases from V and 6 bases from J, with 14 bases in between. Profiled with immunoSEQ multiplex PCR; TCRdb holds only in-frame clones, not every one. In the table there are 60,000 to 75,000 clones, around 88% of which are singletons. The sequencing sample was made of peripheral blood. The chain is built from TRBV24-1 and TRBJ1-4; tentatively, D is TRBD1 (5 bases). The TCR comes from a human donor in a cohort sampled during active COVID-19. The CDR3 DNA is TGTGCCACCAGTGACCCGGACAATCCTCATGAAAAACTGTTTTTT. Protein sequence: CATSDPDNPHEKLFF.